This is a list of T cell receptor beta chains from one sample in a study of blood T cell repertoires in COVID-19. Clones were read by immunoSEQ multiplex PCR, and TCRdb kept only the in-frame ones, dropping some. The sample shows about 100,000 clones, more than 90% of them seen only once. The sample taken for sequencing was peripheral blood. These receptors came from a woman in her fifties or sixties with COVID-19, enrolled during active disease. Each CDR3 is given with its conserved first and last residue. Fields, in order: J gene, clone size, V gene, D gene, CDR3 DNA, CDR3 protein. The D gene is left open where the match is weak. Part of the rows lack a size; the others show once, few, many or a class for expanded clones.

TRBJ1-6 | - | TRBV24-1 | - | TGTGCCACCAGTGGAGGCAGGGATAATTCACCCCTCCACTTT | CATSGGRDNSPLHF
TRBJ1-5 | - | TRBV11-2 | - | TGTGCCAGCAGCTTAGACCTTATCCAGCCCCAGCATTTT | CASSLDLIQPQHF
TRBJ2-1 | few | TRBV27 | - | TGTGCCAGCCGACAAATAATAGGGGGTGGGAATGAGCAGTTCTTC | CASRQIIGGGNEQFF
TRBJ1-6 | once | TRBV5-1 | TRBD1 | TGCGCCAGCAGCCCAATGACAGGGGAAGAATCACCCCTCCACTTT | CASSPMTGEESPLHF
TRBJ1-2 | - | TRBV18 | - | TGTGCCAGCTCACCTAACAACAGGGTTTCCTATGGCTACACCTTC | CASSPNNRVSYGYTF
TRBJ1-2 | once | TRBV28 | - | TGTGCCAGCGCGGGCGGCTTCTATGGCTACACCTTC | CASAGGFYGYTF
TRBJ1-6 | - | TRBV15 | - | TGTGCCACCAGCAGCGACGACCGGGACTACAATTCACCCCTCCACTTT | CATSSDDRDYNSPLHF
TRBJ1-3 | - | TRBV7-9 | - | TGTGCCAGCAGTTCCCCAGGGTTCGGAAACACCATATATTTT | CASSSPGFGNTIYF
TRBJ1-2 | - | TRBV19 | - | TGTGCCAGTAGATCATTTGTCGGGGACTCCCAAATCCATGGCTACACCTTC | CASRSFVGDSQIHGYTF
TRBJ2-2 | - | TRBV6-6 | TRBD1 | TGTGCCAGCAGTTTGGGACAGATGAACACCGGGGAGCTGTTTTTT | CASSLGQMNTGELFF
TRBJ2-1 | - | TRBV19 | TRBD1 | TGTGCCAGTAGTATGGCAGGGGGTTTAAGGAATGAGCAGTTCTTC | CASSMAGGLRNEQFF
TRBJ2-1 | once | TRBV27 | TRBD1 | TGTGCCAGCAGTCGTCCGGGACAGGGCTACAATGAGCAGTTCTTC | CASSRPGQGYNEQFF
TRBJ2-2 | - | TRBV28 | - | TGTGCCAGCAGTTTAATGGGGGCTGGTACCGGGGAGCTGTTTTTT | CASSLMGAGTGELFF
TRBJ2-2 | once | TRBV5-4 | - | TGTGCCAGCAGCTTAGATGGACTGAACACCGGGGAGCTGTTTTTT | CASSLDGLNTGELFF
TRBJ2-5 | - | TRBV2 | TRBD2 | TGTGCCAGCAGGGGGGTAGCGGGAACGGGGACCCAGTACTTC | CASRGVAGTGTQYF
TRBJ1-2 | - | TRBV19 | - | TGTGCCAGTAGCCAACAGGGTCCTAACTATGGCTACACCTTC | CASSQQGPNYGYTF
TRBJ1-6 | - | TRBV7-3 | TRBD1 | TGTGCCAGCAGCTCGACAGGGGGCGATTCACCCCTCCACTTT | CASSSTGGDSPLHF
TRBJ1-6 | - | TRBV7-8 | - | TGTGCCAGCAGCCCGGACAGTAATTCACCCCTCCACTTT | CASSPDSNSPLHF
TRBJ1-6 | once | TRBV7-2 | - | TGTGCCAGCAGCCTAAACCCTGTCTCCTATAATTCACCCCTCCACTTT | CASSLNPVSYNSPLHF
TRBJ1-1 | - | TRBV28 | - | TGTGCCAGCAGTTTAGGTACGGAGCCTGAAGCTTTCTTT | CASSLGTEPEAFF
TRBJ2-2 | - | TRBV7-8 | - | TGTGCCAGCATGGGGGCCGCACCGAACACCGGGGAGCTGTTTTTT | CASMGAAPNTGELFF
TRBJ1-5 | - | TRBV4-1 | TRBD1 | TGCGCCAGCAGCCAAGAGGGGACAGGGAATCAGCCCCAGCATTTT | CASSQEGTGNQPQHF
TRBJ1-4 | - | TRBV7-8 | - | TGTGCCAGCAGCTTTGGCAGTAATGAAAAACTGTTTTTT | CASSFGSNEKLFF
TRBJ2-1 | - | TRBV7-8 | TRBD1 | TGTGCCAGCAGCCCTGGGGCAGGGGGCTGGAATGAGCAGTTCTTC | CASSPGAGGWNEQFF
TRBJ1-1 | few | TRBV19 | - | TGTGCCAGTAGTAATAGACAGGAGAACACTGAAGCTTTCTTT | CASSNRQENTEAFF
TRBJ1-1 | - | TRBV12-5 | - | TGTGCTAGTGGGACGGGACAAAGGAACACTGAAGCTTTCTTT | CASGTGQRNTEAFF
TRBJ2-1 | - | TRBV29-1 | - | TGCAGCGTTGAAGATACCACGCCAGGGAACTCCTACAATGAGCAGTTCTTC | CSVEDTTPGNSYNEQFF
TRBJ2-1 | - | TRBV19 | - | TGTGCCAGTAGTATAGATCTCCGAGGGAATGAGCAGTTCTTC | CASSIDLRGNEQFF
TRBJ1-2 | - | TRBV30 | - | TGTGCCTGGAGTGTAGGGTCAGGGGCTGTTCGAAATGGCTACACCTTC | CAWSVGSGAVRNGYTF
TRBJ2-2 | - | TRBV6-2/TRBV6-3 | - | TGTGCCAGCAGCCCCACGGGGGTTTCATCCGGGGAGCTGTTTTTT | CASSPTGVSSGELFF
TRBJ2-5 | - | TRBV30 | - | TGTGCCTGGAGTGTCGGGGGGCGAGAGACCCAGTACTTC | CAWSVGGRETQYF
TRBJ2-6 | - | TRBV5-1 | - | TGCGCCAGCAGCTTGGTGAGCTCTGGGGCCAACGTCCTGACTTTC | CASSLVSSGANVLTF
TRBJ2-3 | - | TRBV11-3 | - | TGTGCCAGCAGCCTGGTCGGAGGACGCCAAGATACGCAGTATTTT | CASSLVGGRQDTQYF
TRBJ1-3 | once | TRBV3-1/TRBV3-2 | - | TGTGCCAGCAGCCAAGTCCCCCAGATTTACACCGGAAACACCATATATTTT | CASSQVPQIYTGNTIYF
TRBJ2-4 | - | TRBV6-6 | - | TGTGCCAGCAGCCTCGGAGTAGAAAACATTCAGTACTTC | CASSLGVENIQYF
TRBJ2-5 | - | TRBV3-1/TRBV3-2 | - | TGTGCCAGCAGCTCCGGGATCCTCCCTTTTGGGCAGACCCAGTACTTC | CASSSGILPFGQTQYF
TRBJ2-3 | - | TRBV19 | TRBD1 | TGTGCCAGTAGTATAGGTTTTTTTCATCGACAGGGAGTAAAAAATACGCAGTATTTT | CASSIGFFHRQGVKNTQYF
TRBJ2-3 | once | TRBV20-1 | - | TGCAGTGCTAGTGAGACAGGCAGCGCAGATACGCAGTATTTT | CSASETGSADTQYF
TRBJ1-2 | - | TRBV30 | - | TGTGCCTGGGCGGCAGACAACTATGGCTACACCTTC | CAWAADNYGYTF
TRBJ1-1 | - | TRBV10-3 | - | TGTGCCATCAGTGAGTCGAGGGGGTGGACTGAAGCTTTCTTT | CAISESRGWTEAFF
TRBJ2-3 | - | TRBV20-1 | - | TGCAGTGCTAGTTCTAGTGACGAGGGAACAGATACGCAGTATTTT | CSASSSDEGTDTQYF
TRBJ2-5 | - | TRBV5-4 | TRBD2 | TGTGCCAGCAGCTTTGGGGTAGCGGGGAGGGAGACCCAGTACTTC | CASSFGVAGRETQYF
TRBJ1-2 | once | TRBV5-1 | - | TGCGCCAGCAGTCCTAGTGGGGGGGAGTTGAGTGGCTACACCTTC | CASSPSGGELSGYTF
TRBJ1-1 | - | TRBV28 | TRBD1 | TGTGCCAGCAGCCCGGGACAGGGGGCTATTGAAGCTTTCTTT | CASSPGQGAIEAFF
TRBJ2-1 | once | TRBV28 | TRBD2 | TGTGCCAGCAGCCGTGGGACTAGCGGGGGGGCTGTTTTCAATGAGCAGTTCTTC | CASSRGTSGGAVFNEQFF
TRBJ2-7 | - | TRBV7-8 | - | TGTGCCAGCAGCCCAGCTGGGGGGGGCTCCAACTACGAGCAGTACTTC | CASSPAGGGSNYEQYF
TRBJ1-1 | once | TRBV2 | - | TGTGCCAGCATCCCCTGGAGACAGCCCAAAGCTTTCTTT | CASIPWRQPKAFF
TRBJ1-4 | - | TRBV7-6 | - | TGTGCCAGCAGCTTTGCCAGCGGGGAAAAACTGTTTTTT | CASSFASGEKLFF
TRBJ1-5 | - | TRBV19 | - | TGTGCCACTTCAGACAGGAGCCCCTCCTTACAGCCCCAGCATTTT | CATSDRSPSLQPQHF
TRBJ1-2 | - | TRBV9 | - | TGTGCCAGCAGCTCCAGGGATGGCTACACCTTC | CASSSRDGYTF
TRBJ1-3 | - | TRBV6-5 | - | TGTGCCAGCAGATATACACAGAGCTCTGGAAACACCATATATTTT | CASRYTQSSGNTIYF
TRBJ2-1 | - | TRBV10-3 | TRBD2 | TGTGCCATCAGTGTTACTAGCGGGGGGAACAATGAGCAGTTCTTC | CAISVTSGGNNEQFF
TRBJ2-3 | - | TRBV11-2 | - | TGTGCCAGCAGCTTAGATAGCCCAGATACGCAGTATTTT | CASSLDSPDTQYF
TRBJ2-2 | - | TRBV6-5 | TRBD2 | TGTGCCAGCAGCCGTGGACTAGCGGGCACCGGGGAGCTGTTTTTT | CASSRGLAGTGELFF
TRBJ2-5 | - | TRBV5-1 | TRBD1 | TGCGCCGGGGGGACAGGGGACGAGACCCAGTACTTC | CAGGTGDETQYF